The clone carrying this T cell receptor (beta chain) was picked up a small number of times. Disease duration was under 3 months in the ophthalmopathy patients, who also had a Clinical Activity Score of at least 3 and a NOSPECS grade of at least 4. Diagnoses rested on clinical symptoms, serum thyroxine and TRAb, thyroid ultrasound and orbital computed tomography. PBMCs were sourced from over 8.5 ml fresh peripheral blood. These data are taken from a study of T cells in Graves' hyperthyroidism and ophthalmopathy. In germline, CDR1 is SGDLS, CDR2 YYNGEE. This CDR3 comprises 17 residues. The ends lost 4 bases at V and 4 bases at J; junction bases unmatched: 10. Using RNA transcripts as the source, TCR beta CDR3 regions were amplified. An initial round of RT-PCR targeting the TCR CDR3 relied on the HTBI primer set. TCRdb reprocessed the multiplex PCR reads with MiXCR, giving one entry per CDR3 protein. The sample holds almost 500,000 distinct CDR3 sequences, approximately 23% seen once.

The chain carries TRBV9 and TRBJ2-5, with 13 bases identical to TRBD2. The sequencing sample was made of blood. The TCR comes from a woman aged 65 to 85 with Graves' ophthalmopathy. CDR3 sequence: CASSSWTSGSFRETQYF. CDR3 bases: TGTGCCAGCAGCTCCTGGACTAGCGGGAGTTTCCGAGAGACCCAGTACTTC.